A single sample gave rise to the 6 T cell receptor beta chains below, sequenced in a study of T cell responses to AZD1222 COVID-19 vaccine. TCRdb's copy holds only in-frame clones and misses some; the assay was immunoSEQ multiplex PCR. The top ten clones hold 2.8% of a sample with roughly 130,000 clones, around 90% of them seen once. This material consisted of peripheral blood, taken on day 0 of AZD1222 vaccination. The receptors were sampled from an adult in good health.

The chain combines TRBV10-2 with TRBJ1-4, with 8 positions matching TRBD1. V gave up 8 bases and J gave up 0 bases; unmatched junction bases: 8. Looked up from germline, CDR1 is WSHSY and CDR2 is SAAADI. The CDR3 runs to 16 residues. The DNA of the CDR3 is TGCGCCAGCCGACGGCAGGGGGCCTCAACTAATGAAAAACTGTTTTTT. This gives the protein CASRRQGASTNEKLFF.

The rearrangement uses TRBV7-9 and TRBJ1-2; D uncertain. V shed 1 base and J shed 3 bases, with 9 bases lying between them. Per germline, CDR1 SEHNR and CDR2 FQNEAQ (reference sequence). The CDR3 runs 14 residues. This CDR3 reads CASSLEPRYYGYTF. CDR3 DNA: TGTGCCAGCAGCTTAGAGCCCAGATACTATGGCTACACCTTC. Looking up the rest from reference TRBV7-9 and TRBJ1-2 gives the full variable domain: DTGVSQNPRHKITKRGQNVTFRCDPISEHNRLYWYRQTLGQGPEFLTYFQNEAQLEKSRLLSDRFSAERPKGSFSTLEIQRTEQGDSAMYLCASSLEPRYYGYTFGSGTRLTVV.

The V gene is TRBV5-1, the J gene TRBJ2-1, with TRBD2 as a possible D gene (5 bases). V shed 7 bases and J shed 8 bases, with 13 bases lying between them. CDR1 and CDR2 from the germline V gene are SGHRS and YFSETQ. CDR3 length: 12 residues. The CDR3 sequence: CASSGNWDEQFF. In nucleotides, the CDR3 is TGCGCCAGCTCGGGGAATTGGGATGAGCAGTTCTTC.

The chain uses TRBV4-3 and TRBJ1-2, with unresolved D. Trimming stripped 1 base from V and 0 bases from J, with 15 bases between. The length of the CDR3 is 17 residues. The germline CDR1 and CDR2 sequences are LGHNA and YSLEER. DNA of the CDR3: TGCGCCAGCAGCCAAGGATTTTCGAGGGTTCCTAACTATGGCTACACCTTC. Protein sequence: CASSQGFSRVPNYGYTF.

The rearrangement uses TRBV6-5 and TRBJ1-4, with TRBD1 matching 7 bases. V lost 3 bases to trimming and J lost 10 bases; unmatched junction nucleotides: 2. The CDR3 length is 12 residues. CDR1 is MNHEY and CDR2 is SVGAGI in the germline V gene. CDR3 amino acids: CASSYAGGKLFF. The CDR3 DNA sequence: TGTGCCAGCAGTTATGCAGGGGGAAAACTGTTTTTT.

V and J are TRBV2 and TRBJ1-2; D gene uncertain. The germline V gene encodes CDR1 SNHLY and CDR2 FYNNEI. This CDR3 has 11 residues. Trimming left V 5 bases short and J 7 bases short, with 8 bases between. This CDR3 reads CASSSFVGYTF. In DNA form, the CDR3 reads TGTGCCAGCAGTTCATTCGTTGGCTACACCTTC. The full variable domain, its missing parts supplied by reference TRBV2 and TRBJ1-2, is EPEVTQTPSHQVTQMGQEVILRCVPISNHLYFYWYRQILGQKVEFLVSFYNNEISEKSEIFDDQFSVERPDGSNFTLKIRSTKLEDSAMYFCASSSFVGYTFGSGTRLTVV.